The rows below give T cell receptor beta chains drawn from one sample of a study of blood T cell repertoires in COVID-19. TCRdb's copy holds only in-frame clones and misses some; the assay was immunoSEQ multiplex PCR. The sample consists of some 310,000 clones, around 87% of them appearing once. The specimen was peripheral blood. The receptors stem from a middle-aged man with active or convalescent COVID-19. Each CDR3 is given with its conserved first and last residue. The D gene is left open where the match is weak. The size entry is marked missing in some rows and otherwise reads once, few, many or a size class.

clone_size,v_call,j_call,d_call,cdr3_nt,cdr3_aa
.,TRBV7-9,TRBJ1-2,.,TGTGCCAGCAGCCCCGGAGGGCGTCTCTATGGCTACACCTTC,CASSPGGRLYGYTF
once,TRBV28,TRBJ2-3,.,TGTGCCAGCAGTCCTCACAGGGTTGATACGCAGTATTTT,CASSPHRVDTQYF
.,TRBV7-2,TRBJ2-3,TRBD1,TGTGCCAGTCGGATGACAGGGGACACAGATACGCAGTATTTT,CASRMTGDTDTQYF
.,TRBV19,TRBJ1-5,.,TGTGCCAGTACAGGGGCAGGGAGCAATCAGCCCCAGCATTTT,CASTGAGSNQPQHF
.,TRBV5-1,TRBJ2-5,TRBD1,TGCGCCAGCAGCGTAGGAGCCGGGACAGGGGGCAGGGAGACCCAGTACTTC,CASSVGAGTGGRETQYF
.,TRBV27,TRBJ2-5,.,TGTGCCAGCAGTTTTCGGGGCAGGGGGGATCAAGAGACCCAGTACTTC,CASSFRGRGDQETQYF
.,TRBV28,TRBJ1-2,TRBD1,TGTGCCAGCAGGGGGACAGTCCCTAACTATGGCTACACCTTC,CASRGTVPNYGYTF
few,TRBV19,TRBJ1-2,.,TGTGCCAGTAGTAGACTAACAGAGGCTCATGGCTACACCTTC,CASSRLTEAHGYTF
.,TRBV7-9,TRBJ1-2,TRBD1,TGTGCCAGCAGCCGTACAGGGGCAGGTGGCTACACCTTC,CASSRTGAGGYTF
.,TRBV7-9,TRBJ2-6,TRBD1,TGTGCCAGCAGCCCGGGACAGGGCTCTGGGGCCAACGTCCTGACTTTC,CASSPGQGSGANVLTF
.,TRBV4-3,TRBJ1-4,.,TGCGCCAGCAGCCAAGGAGGAACCGCTAATGAAAAACTGTTTTTT,CASSQGGTANEKLFF
.,TRBV7-8,TRBJ1-6,.,TGTGCCAGCAGCCTGGACTCTGGTTATAATTCACCCCTCCACTTT,CASSLDSGYNSPLHF
.,TRBV28,TRBJ1-2,TRBD1,TGTGCCAGCAGACCAGACAGGGTAGGGAGCTATGGCTACACCTTC,CASRPDRVGSYGYTF
.,TRBV2,TRBJ1-3,.,TGTGCCAGCAGTGAAGGCCAGGGCGGAAACACCATATATTTT,CASSEGQGGNTIYF
.,TRBV5-1,TRBJ2-5,.,TGCGCCAGCAGCTTGGCAGGATTCCAAGAGACCCAGTACTTC,CASSLAGFQETQYF
.,TRBV29-1,TRBJ1-4,TRBD1,TGCAGCGGTGGACAGGGGCCTAATGAAAAACTGTTTTTT,CSGGQGPNEKLFF
.,TRBV2,TRBJ1-5,.,TGTGCCAGCAGTTCCGAACGGGGGGGCAATCAGCCCCAGCATTTT,CASSSERGGNQPQHF
.,TRBV6-5,TRBJ1-1,.,TGTGCCAGCAGTTCCCCCCGGGAAGAGAACACTGAAGCTTTCTTT,CASSSPREENTEAFF
.,TRBV18,TRBJ2-5,.,TGTGCCAGCTCACCACCGCAGGGTCAAAAGGGAGAGACCCAGTACTTC,CASSPPQGQKGETQYF
once,TRBV19,TRBJ1-4,.,TGTGCCAGTAGGATCGACAGCACTAATGAAAAACTGTTTTTT,CASRIDSTNEKLFF
.,TRBV30,TRBJ1-1,TRBD1,TGTGCCTGGAGTGTACAGGGGACTGAAGCTTTCTTT,CAWSVQGTEAFF
.,TRBV19,TRBJ2-3,TRBD1,TGTGCCAGTACCGGACAGGGGGCAGGAGATACGCAGTATTTT,CASTGQGAGDTQYF
.,TRBV5-1,TRBJ2-5,.,TGCGCCAGCAGCTTTGGTCCGGCCGGGCAAGAGACCCAGTACTTC,CASSFGPAGQETQYF
.,TRBV3-1/TRBV3-2,TRBJ1-2,.,TGTGCCAGCAGCCTCTCGGGGAACTATGGCTACACCTTC,CASSLSGNYGYTF
.,TRBV19,TRBJ1-4,TRBD1,TGTGCCAGTAGTTCGGGACAGGGAACGGCTAATGAAAAACTGTTTTTT,CASSSGQGTANEKLFF
.,TRBV7-3,TRBJ2-1,TRBD2,TGTGCCAGCAGCTTAGTAGCGGGGGGGCGACACAATGAGCAGTTCTTC,CASSLVAGGRHNEQFF
.,TRBV28,TRBJ1-5,TRBD1,TGTGCCAGCGGGTACAGGGGGCTCAAAAGGGATCAGCCCCAGCATTTT,CASGYRGLKRDQPQHF
once,TRBV2,TRBJ2-2,.,TGTGCCAGCAGTGAAGATGAAGCGACGGTCACCGGGGAGCTGTTTTTT,CASSEDEATVTGELFF
.,TRBV7-2,TRBJ2-5,.,TGTGCCAGCAGGGCCGGGATTTATCGGGCGGAGACCCAGTACTTC,CASRAGIYRAETQYF
.,TRBV6-5,TRBJ1-1,TRBD1,TGTGCCAGCACATGGACAGGACTCAGGGACAGTGAAGCTTTCTTT,CASTWTGLRDSEAFF
once,TRBV28,TRBJ2-3,TRBD1,TGTGCCAGCAGAACAGGACAGGCCCAACGGGCAGATACGCAGTATTTT,CASRTGQAQRADTQYF
few,TRBV29-1,TRBJ1-5,TRBD1,TGCAGCGTTGGCGGGGGGACAGGGAAAGTCGATGAGAATCAGCCCCAGCATTTT,CSVGGGTGKVDENQPQHF
.,TRBV4-3,TRBJ2-4,.,TGCGCCAGCAGCCAGGGGCGGGGTCTCACTACTGGACGGGAAAACATTCAGTACTTC,CASSQGRGLTTGRENIQYF
.,TRBV5-1,TRBJ1-6,TRBD1,TGCGCCAGCAGCTTGTACCCGGGACAGAAAAATTCACCCCTCCACTTT,CASSLYPGQKNSPLHF
few,TRBV7-9,TRBJ1-1,TRBD1,TGTGCCAGCAGCTCAGCCTGGGATAGGGGGCTCTATGAGAACACTGAAGCTTTCTTT,CASSSAWDRGLYENTEAFF
.,TRBV28,TRBJ1-2,.,TGTGCCAGCACCTTTAGGGGGTTCGGTGGCTACACCTTC,CASTFRGFGGYTF
.,TRBV7-8,TRBJ1-5,.,TGTGCCAGCAGCTTAGTCAGCAGGGAAGAGGATCAGCCCCAGCATTTT,CASSLVSREEDQPQHF
.,TRBV6-5,TRBJ1-1,.,TGTGCCAGCACTCGAACAGGCCAGGGACTTGAAGCTTTCTTT,CASTRTGQGLEAFF
.,TRBV19,TRBJ1-1,TRBD1,TGTGCCAGTAGTTGGGACAGGGTCACTGAAGCTTTCTTT,CASSWDRVTEAFF
.,TRBV10-3,TRBJ1-3,.,TGTGCCATCAGTGAACAGTCTGGAAACACCATATATTTT,CAISEQSGNTIYF